This T cell receptor (beta chain) comes out of a study of regulatory T cells in long-lasting Graves disease. Construction of the TCR beta libraries employed iRepertoire HTBI primers in conjunction with Arm-PCR of CDR3 regions. A single record per CDR3 protein comes from TCRdb applying MiXCR to the multiplex PCR reads. The sample contains under 700,000 distinct CDR3 sequences, around 15% of which appear only once. The time point here: newly diagnosed GD, antithyroid drugs for less than 3 months. Following extraction of RNA from PBMCs, that RNA was used to make the TCR library. A peripheral blood sample, roughly 8.8 milliliters in volume, was drawn into EDTA tubes. V lost 5 bases and J 1 base, leaving 14 bases between the germline ends. The CDR3 spans 16 residues. At least ten counts were recorded for this clonotype. A further study also used this sample, focusing on T cells in Graves' hyperthyroidism and ophthalmopathy.

The clonotype was recovered from a woman aged 40 to 65 with Graves disease. The chain recombines TRBV12-3 or TRBV12-4 with TRBJ2-2; D gene ambiguous. The source material was peripheral blood mononuclear cells (PBMCs), sampled at new diagnosis, from a patient treated with antithyroid drugs. The DNA of the CDR3 is TGTGCCAGCAGTCCTCCGGGCAGCCGGAACACCGGGGAGCTGTTTTTT. Protein sequence: CASSPPGSRNTGELFF.